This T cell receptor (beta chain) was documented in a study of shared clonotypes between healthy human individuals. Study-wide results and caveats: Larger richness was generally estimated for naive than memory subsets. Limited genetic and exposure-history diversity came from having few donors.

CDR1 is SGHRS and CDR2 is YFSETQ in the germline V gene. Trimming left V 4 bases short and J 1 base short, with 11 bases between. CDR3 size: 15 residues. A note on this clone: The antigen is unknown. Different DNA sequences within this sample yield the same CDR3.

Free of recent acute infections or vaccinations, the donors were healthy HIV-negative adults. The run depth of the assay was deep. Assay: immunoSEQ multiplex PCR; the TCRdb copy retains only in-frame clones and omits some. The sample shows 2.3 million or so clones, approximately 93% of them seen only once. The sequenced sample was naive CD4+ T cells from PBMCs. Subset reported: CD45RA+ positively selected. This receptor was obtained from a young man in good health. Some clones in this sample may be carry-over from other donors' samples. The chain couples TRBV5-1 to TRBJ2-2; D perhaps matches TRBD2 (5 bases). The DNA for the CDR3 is TGCGCCAGCAGCCTGGGCGGAGGGAACACCGGGGAGCTGTTTTTT. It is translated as CASSLGGGNTGELFF.